These 25 T cell receptor beta chains share one sample of origin, sequenced in a study of beta chain features in type 1 diabetes. All of the isolated RNA was reverse transcribed, so expressed TCRB transcripts were sequenced. The repertoire was sequenced with immunoSEQ multiplex PCR; TCRdb's copy has only in-frame clones and lacks some. Of roughly 310,000 clones in the sample, around 10% were seen once. The sample comprised naive CD4+ T cells from blood. The receptors shown here come from a woman aged 25 to 39 in good health.

The rearrangement joins TRBV29-1 to TRBJ2-2; 8 positions match TRBD2. Germline lookup yields CDR1 SQVTM and CDR2 ANQGSEA. Germline trimming cut 2 bases from V and 5 bases from J; bases unmatched to any gene: 4. There are 14 residues in the CDR3. This CDR3 is CSVETVAGTGELFF. DNA for the CDR3: TGCAGCGTTGAAACCGTAGCGGGGACCGGGGAGCTGTTTTTT.

This clone was counted only a few times. This rearrangement joins TRBV9 to TRBJ2-1; 14 bases match TRBD2. CDR3 length: 21 residues. V lost 4 bases, J lost 8 bases, and 23 bases stayed unmatched. Germline V gives CDR1 SGDLS, CDR2 YYNGEE. DNA of the CDR3: TGTGCCAGCAGCACATCCTCCGGGACTAGCGGGAGAGGACGCAGCCGGCATGAGCAGTTCTTC. Protein sequence: CASSTSSGTSGRGRSRHEQFF.

A few counts support this clone. The J gene is TRBJ1-1, the V gene TRBV29-1, with no clear D. The CDR3 has 13 amino acids. Germline V lookup: CDR1 SQVTM, CDR2 ANQGSEA. V was trimmed by 3 bases and J by 5 bases, leaving 13 bases between them. CDR3 coding DNA: TGCAGCGTTGATTCCCCGGCGGGTACTGAAGCTTTCTTT. Translating it yields CSVDSPAGTEAFF. Filled out from reference TRBV29-1 and TRBJ1-1, the complete variable domain reads SAVISQKPSRDICQRGTSLTIQCQVDSQVTMMFWYRQQPGQSLTLIATANQGSEATYESGFVIDKFPISRPNLTFSTLTVSNMSPEDSSIYLCSVDSPAGTEAFFGQGTRLTVV.

The chain combines TRBV7-2 with TRBJ1-5; D might be TRBD1 (5 bases). The germline V gene has CDR1 SGHTA and CDR2 FQGNSA. The V gene lost 1 base and the J gene lost 0 bases, with 10 bases spanning the gap. CDR3 length: 16 residues. The DNA of the CDR3 is TGTGCCAGCAGCTTAGTGGGGGGGGTTAGCAATCAGCCCCAGCATTTT. It translates to CASSLVGGVSNQPQHF.

Only a few counts were recorded for this clone. The genes are TRBV2 and TRBJ2-3; perhaps TRBD2 as D (6 bases). CDR1 and CDR2 (germline): SNHLY, FYNNEI. V gave up 3 bases and J gave up 2 bases, with 9 bases separating them. The CDR3 totals 14 residues. DNA of the CDR3: TGTGCCAGCAGTGAGGGGAGGTTCACAGATACGCAGTATTTT. This codes for CASSEGRFTDTQYF. The full variable domain, completed using reference TRBV2 and TRBJ2-3, is EPEVTQTPSHQVTQMGQEVILRCVPISNHLYFYWYRQILGQKVEFLVSFYNNEISEKSEIFDDQFSVERPDGSNFTLKIRSTKLEDSAMYFCASSEGRFTDTQYFGPGTRLTVL.

This clone was counted only a few times. The rearrangement links TRBV30 to TRBJ2-5; TRBD1 might be the D (6 bases). The CDR3 consists of 11 residues. V lost 0 bases and J 7 bases, leaving 6 bases between the germline ends. Germline lookup yields CDR1 GTSNPN and CDR2 SVGIG (reference sequence). CDR3 residues: CAWSVQGTQYF. In DNA form, the CDR3 reads TGTGCCTGGAGTGTACAGGGGACCCAGTACTTC.

This sequence joins TRBV18 and TRBJ1-1; 7 nucleotides line up with TRBD1. V was clipped by 6 bases and J by 4 bases; unmatched bases: 8. The germline gives CDR1 KGHSH, CDR2 LQKENI. The CDR3 is made up of 14 amino acids. Written as DNA, the CDR3 is TGTGCCAGCTCGAGGGGACAGCCATTCACTGAAGCTTTCTTT. Encoded protein: CASSRGQPFTEAFF.

As regards this clone: The junction departs from germline at one end; a sequencing error may be responsible. The J gene is TRBJ2-5, the V gene TRBV5-4; TRBD1 aligns across 8 bases. CDR1 and CDR2 from the germline V gene are SGHNT and YYREEE (reference sequence). The CDR3 spans 15 residues. As DNA, the CDR3 is TGCGCCAGCAGCCAGGAAGACAGGGGACAAGAGACCCAGTACTTC. Translated: CASSQEDRGQETQYF.

CDR3 sequence: CASSLTALAGVKGELFF. In DNA, the CDR3 is TGTGCCAGCAGCTTAACCGCCCTAGCGGGAGTGAAAGGGGAGCTGTTTTTT. This chain joins TRBV5-4 and TRBJ2-2; 10 bases match TRBD2. V was pared by 2 bases and J by 8 bases, with 12 bases of the junction left unmatched. This CDR3 spans 17 amino acids. Germline CDR1 and CDR2: SGHNT and YYREEE (reference sequence).

The gene calls are TRBV5-1 and TRBJ2-3; D uncertain. Germline assignment: CDR1 SGHRS and CDR2 YFSETQ. V was pared by 2 bases and J by 0 bases, with 7 bases between. This CDR3 region has 14 residues. CDR3 bases: TGCGCCAGCAGCTTTACATCTAGCACAGATACGCAGTATTTT. Translation: CASSFTSSTDTQYF.

This clone was picked up a small number of times. The chain uses TRBV27 and TRBJ2-3, with a tentative D call TRBD2 (7 bases). CDR1 is MNHEY and CDR2 is SMNVEV in the germline V gene (reference sequence). The V end lost 6 bases, the J end lost 5 bases, and 12 bases lay between the germline ends. The CDR3 loop spans 13 amino acids. CDR3 DNA: TGTGCCAGCAGCTACAGGGAGGGAGATACGCAGTATTTT. The encoded protein is CASSYREGDTQYF.

This clone was seen a few times. V is TRBV7-2 and J is TRBJ2-2, with D possibly matching TRBD1 (5 bases). The CDR3 runs to 14 residues. V was cut by 2 bases and J by 6 bases, with 10 bases left in between. CDR1 is SGHTA and CDR2 is FQGNSA in the germline V gene. The CDR3 here is CASSLLQGAGELFF. CDR3 nucleotide sequence: TGTGCCAGCAGCTTATTGCAGGGCGCCGGGGAGCTGTTTTTT. Filled out from reference TRBV7-2 and TRBJ2-2, the complete variable domain reads GAGVSQSPSNKVTEKGKDVELRCDPISGHTALYWYRQSLGQGLEFLIYFQGNSAPDKSGLPSDRFSAERTGGSVSTLTIQRTQQEDSAVYLCASSLLQGAGELFFGEGSRLTVL.

This clone occurred a few times. The chain uses TRBV18 and TRBJ1-2; TRBD1 matches at 8 bases. With 3 bases clipped from V and 6 bases from J, the junction kept 6 bases outside the gene matches. CDR1 and CDR2 (germline): KGHSH, LQKENI. The CDR3 totals 14 residues. In DNA form, the CDR3 reads TGTGCCAGCTCACCGAGCCAGGGGGCGGATGGCTACACCTTC. This sequence encodes CASSPSQGADGYTF.

This clone was seen a few times. The rearrangement uses TRBV7-3 and TRBJ2-3; 9 bases match TRBD2. Unmatched junction bases numbered 5, after V lost 4 bases and J lost 0 bases. CDR3 length: 16 residues. Germline V gene lookup returns CDR1 SGHTA and CDR2 FQGTGA. Written as DNA, the CDR3 is TGTGCCAGCAGCTCATTAGCGGGAGTGAGCACAGATACGCAGTATTTT. This sequence encodes CASSSLAGVSTDTQYF.

The chain has TRBV28 and TRBJ1-2, with 8 positions matching TRBD1. The CDR3 totals 14 residues. V dropped 4 bases and J dropped 8; count of bases not matched to a gene: 9. CDR1 MDHEN and CDR2 SYDVKM come from the germline V gene. CDR3 nucleotide sequence: TGTGCCAGCAGTTCAGGGGGCGCCCCGAGGGGCTACACCTTC. It codes for CASSSGGAPRGYTF.

This clone was detected a few times. The same CDR3 can be traced to other DNA sequences in this sample. The chain couples TRBV7-3 to TRBJ1-1, with D possibly being TRBD1 (5 bases). The germline V and J ends were trimmed by 0 bases and 4 bases, with 6 bases remaining between them. This CDR3 spans 13 amino acids. Per the germline V gene, CDR1 is SGHTA and CDR2 is FQGTGA. The CDR3 region is CASSLTGGTEAFF. The CDR3 coding sequence is TGTGCCAGCAGCTTAACGGGGGGCACTGAAGCTTTCTTT.

This clone has only a few counts. CDR3 in amino acids: CASSLNRDEQYF. CDR3 coding DNA: TGTGCCAGCAGTCTGAACAGGGACGAGCAGTACTTC. This chain joins TRBV6-5 and TRBJ2-7, with D possibly TRBD1 on 6 matching bases. This CDR3 has 12 amino acids. Germline values: CDR1 MNHEY, CDR2 SVGAGI. V lost 5 bases, J lost 5 bases, and 10 bases lay in between.

The DNA for the CDR3 is TGTGCCAGCAGCTTAGGCCCACGCGGGAACGCCTACGAGCAGTACTTC. This translates into CASSLGPRGNAYEQYF. The rearrangement uses TRBV7-9 and TRBJ2-7; a weak D match, TRBD2 (6 bases). V was trimmed by 1 base and J by 2 bases, leaving 15 bases between them. Germline CDR1 SEHNR, CDR2 FQNEAQ (reference sequence). This CDR3 contains 16 residues.

This clone was counted a few times. V is TRBV5-1 and J is TRBJ2-7; the D gene is possibly TRBD1 (6 bases). The germline V gene has CDR1 SGHRS and CDR2 YFSETQ. V was pared by 4 bases and J by 0 bases, with 11 bases between. There are 14 residues in the CDR3. CDR3 protein: CASSVDRFSYEQYF. CDR3 sequence (DNA): TGCGCCAGCAGCGTTGACAGGTTCTCCTACGAGCAGTACTTC.

This clone has more than one count but fewer than ten. The rearrangement links TRBV7-9 to TRBJ1-1; D is perhaps TRBD1 (5 bases). CDR3 size: 14 residues. The V gene's germline CDR1 is SEHNR and CDR2 FQNEAQ (reference sequence). Trimming left V 3 bases short and J 1 base short, with 9 bases between. CDR3 residues: CASSFRGTNTEAFF. The DNA for the CDR3 is TGTGCCAGCAGCTTTAGGGGAACGAACACTGAAGCTTTCTTT.

This clone was seen a handful of times. The chain uses TRBV7-2 and TRBJ1-2, with D possibly matching TRBD1 (6 bases). Trimming cost V 5 bases and J 8 bases, with 18 bases left between them. Per the germline V gene, CDR1 is SGHTA and CDR2 is FQGNSA. The CDR3 totals 14 residues. The CDR3 nucleotides are TGTGCCAGCAGCCCGACAGGACCGAGATCCGGCTACACCTTC. Residues: CASSPTGPRSGYTF.

J is TRBJ2-7 and V is TRBV5-1; D ambiguous. The CDR3 sequence is 13 residues long. V was cut by 4 bases and J by 4 bases, with 12 bases left in between. CDR1 is SGHRS and CDR2 is YFSETQ in the germline V gene. CDR3 DNA sequence: TGCGCCAGCAGCCCAGAGGCGCGGTACGAGCAGTACTTC. Translated, it gives CASSPEARYEQYF.

The chain's CDR3 is CASTLAGGVTDTQYF. CDR3 bases: TGTGCCAGCACCTTAGCGGGAGGAGTCACAGATACGCAGTATTTT. This rearrangement joins TRBV9 to TRBJ2-3; 10 bases align to TRBD2. The V gene end was trimmed by 6 bases and the J gene end by 2 bases; junction bases not matched to a gene: 6. Germline assignment: CDR1 SGDLS and CDR2 YYNGEE. The CDR3 is 15 amino acids.

In regard to this clone: Other DNA sequences within the sample encode an identical CDR3. This rearrangement joins TRBV20-1 to TRBJ2-7; D uncertain. Trimming left V 3 bases short and J 0 bases short, with 3 bases between. CDR1 and CDR2 (germline): DFQATT, SNEGSKA (reference sequence). The CDR3 spans 11 residues. CDR3 nucleotide sequence: TGCAGTGCTAGCAGCTCCTACGAGCAGTACTTC. It specifies CSASSSYEQYF.

This clone was detected only a few times. The chain couples TRBV28 to TRBJ2-5; D might be TRBD1 (6 bases). Germline-derived CDR1 and CDR2 are MDHEN and SYDVKM. The germline V and J ends were trimmed by 3 bases and 1 base, with 12 bases remaining between them. This CDR3 comprises 15 residues. The CDR3 sequence is CASSFGTGLQETQYF. The CDR3 coding sequence is TGTGCCAGCAGTTTTGGTACAGGGCTCCAAGAGACCCAGTACTTC.